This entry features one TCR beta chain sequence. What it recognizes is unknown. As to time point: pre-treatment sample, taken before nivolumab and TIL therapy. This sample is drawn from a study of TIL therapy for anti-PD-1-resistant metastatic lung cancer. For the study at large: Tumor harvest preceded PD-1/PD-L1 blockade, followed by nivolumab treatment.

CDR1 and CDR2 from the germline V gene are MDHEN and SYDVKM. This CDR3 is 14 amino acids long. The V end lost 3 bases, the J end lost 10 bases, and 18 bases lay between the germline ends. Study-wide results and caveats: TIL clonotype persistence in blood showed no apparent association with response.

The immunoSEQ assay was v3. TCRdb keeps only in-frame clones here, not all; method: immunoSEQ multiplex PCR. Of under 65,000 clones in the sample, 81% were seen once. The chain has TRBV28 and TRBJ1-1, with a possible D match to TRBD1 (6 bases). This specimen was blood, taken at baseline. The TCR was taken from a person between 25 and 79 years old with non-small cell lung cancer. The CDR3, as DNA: TGTGCCAGCAGTTTGTCAGGGGTCGGCGTCCGAGCTTTCTTT. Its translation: CASSLSGVGVRAFF.